The next 24 T cell receptor beta chains were all read from a single sample in a study of blood T cell repertoires in COVID-19. Measured with immunoSEQ multiplex PCR; TCRdb has only the in-frame clones, and not every one. This sample has 250,000 to 300,000 clones, with more than 75% found just once. The specimen was peripheral blood. These TCRs come from a woman aged 55-70 years with COVID-19, enrolled during active disease.

The count of this clone is one. The CDR3 protein is CASSVRGSSYEQYF. The CDR3 nucleotides read TGTGCCAGCAGCGTGCGCGGGAGCTCCTACGAGCAGTACTTC. The chain employs TRBV9 and TRBJ2-7; 7 bases are a match to TRBD2. Germline loops: CDR1 SGDLS, CDR2 YYNGEE. Trimming at V came to 2 bases and at J to 0 bases, leaving 2 bases not matched to a gene. CDR3 length: 14 amino acids.

J is TRBJ1-5 and V is TRBV19; no reliable D call. V lost 5 bases to trimming and J lost 3 bases, with 11 bases between them. This CDR3 has 14 amino acids. The germline V gene encodes CDR1 LNHDA and CDR2 SQIVND (reference sequence). CDR3 region: CASSSPPYNQPQHF. CDR3 coding DNA: TGTGCCAGTAGTTCCCCCCCCTACAATCAGCCCCAGCATTTT.

The chain is built from TRBV6-1 and TRBJ1-1, with D possibly TRBD1 on 5 matching bases. The CDR3 spans 12 residues. The V end was cut by 3 bases, the J end by 6 bases, with 8 bases between. The germline CDR1 and CDR2 sequences are MNHNS and SASEGT. The CDR3 DNA is TGTGCCAGCAGTGACCTAGGGGCTGAAGCTTTCTTT. This sequence encodes CASSDLGAEAFF.

The chain combines TRBV28 with TRBJ2-3; D is perhaps TRBD2 (6 bases). Germline V CDR1 and CDR2: MDHEN, SYDVKM. Trimming pared 2 bases from V and 1 base from J, leaving 16 bases between. The CDR3 spans 17 residues. CDR3 protein: CASSLSLGRVGTDTQYF. In DNA, the CDR3 is TGTGCCAGCAGTTTAAGTCTCGGGAGAGTGGGCACAGATACGCAGTATTTT.

This chain uses TRBV20-1 with TRBJ1-1; D is ambiguous. With 5 bases removed from V and 1 base from J, the gap between germline ends came to 5 bases. This CDR3 is 11 amino acids long. Germline CDR1 DFQATT, CDR2 SNEGSKA (reference sequence). The CDR3 here is CSAWANTEAFF. The CDR3, as DNA: TGCAGTGCTTGGGCGAACACTGAAGCTTTCTTT.

The chain couples TRBV7-8 to TRBJ2-2; tentatively, D is TRBD2 (6 bases). From germline, CDR1 is SGHVS and CDR2 FQNEAQ. The V gene lost 1 base and the J gene lost 4 bases, with 10 bases spanning the gap. CDR3 length: 15 residues. CDR3 amino acids: CASSLGVAATGELFF. CDR3 in DNA: TGTGCCAGCAGCTTAGGAGTAGCGGCCACCGGGGAGCTGTTTTTT.

This clone was detected a few times. The chain uses TRBV24-1 and TRBJ2-3; possibly TRBD1 for D (5 bases). CDR3 length equals 14 residues. Trimming pared 4 bases from V and 0 bases from J, leaving 7 bases between. CDR1 is KGHDR, CDR2 SFDVKD, per germline. CDR3 sequence (DNA): TGTGCCACCAGTGAAAGGGGTAGCACAGATACGCAGTATTTT. It specifies CATSERGSTDTQYF.

V gene TRBV21-1 combines with J gene TRBJ1-5. TRBV21-1 corresponds to a pseudogene. This CDR3 region has 14 residues. The CDR3 nucleotides read TGTGCCAGCGCGGGGGGGGAGAGCAATCAGCCCCAGCATTTT. It is translated as CASAGGESNQPQHF.

The rearrangement links TRBV28 to TRBJ2-1; tentative D call: TRBD2 (6 bases). The CDR3 extends over 15 amino acids. Germline assignment: CDR1 MDHEN and CDR2 SYDVKM. V dropped 2 bases and J dropped 10 bases, with 18 bases sitting between them. This chain's CDR3 is CASSLARRAIGEQFF. The DNA for the CDR3 is TGTGCCAGCAGTTTAGCCAGGAGGGCCATAGGCGAGCAGTTCTTC. Full variable domain (remainder filled in from reference TRBV28 and TRBJ2-1): DVKVTQSSRYLVKRTGEKVFLECVQDMDHENMFWYRQDPGLGLRLIYFSYDVKMKEKGDIPEGYSVSREKKERFSLILESASTNQTSMYLCASSLARRAIGEQFFGPGTRLTVL.

This clone appeared a few times. The CDR3 loop reads CAVSKGDYNEKLFF. In nucleotides, the CDR3 is TGTGCCGTCTCGAAAGGGGATTATAATGAAAAACTGTTTTTT. The gene calls are TRBV6-5 and TRBJ1-4; a weak D match, TRBD1 (5 bases). Germline CDR1 and CDR2: MNHEY and SVGAGI. With 11 bases removed from V and 4 bases from J, the gap between germline ends came to 17 bases. CDR3 length: 14 amino acids.

This clone was counted a single time. The chain has TRBV28 and TRBJ2-1; a weak D match, TRBD2 (6 bases). Trimming pared 2 bases from V and 4 bases from J, leaving 12 bases between. CDR3 length: 15 residues. Per the germline V gene, CDR1 is MDHEN and CDR2 is SYDVKM. This chain's CDR3 is CASSLRVLAYNEQFF. CDR3 bases: TGTGCCAGCAGTTTACGGGTACTAGCTTACAATGAGCAGTTCTTC.

The chain is built from TRBV6-5 and TRBJ2-7, with D unclear. Germline assignment: CDR1 MNHEY and CDR2 SVGAGI. Trimming removed 8 bases from V and 0 bases from J, with 5 bases in between. This CDR3 region has 11 residues. CDR3 in DNA: TGTGCCAGCTTCGTCTCCTACGAGCAGTACTTC. The encoded protein is CASFVSYEQYF.

This chain links TRBV5-1 with TRBJ2-2, with 8 bases that match TRBD2. V was pared by 3 bases and J by 3 bases, with 4 bases of the junction left unmatched. The CDR3 spans 15 residues. CDR1 is SGHRS and CDR2 is YFSETQ in the germline V gene. The CDR3 is CASSSREGHTGELFF. CDR3 nucleotide sequence: TGCGCCAGCAGCTCACGGGAGGGACACACCGGGGAGCTGTTTTTT.

This clone was recorded once. The V gene is TRBV5-1, the J gene TRBJ2-3, with 11 bases fitting TRBD1. Germline values: CDR1 SGHRS, CDR2 YFSETQ. The V and J ends lost 4 bases and 6 bases, in that order; junction bases with no gene match: 1. The CDR3 runs 13 residues. DNA of the CDR3: TGCGCCAGCAGCAGGGACAGGGGGGATACGCAGTATTTT. This encodes CASSRDRGDTQYF.

This chain links TRBV15 with TRBJ2-2; D unresolved. The V gene's germline CDR1 is LNHNV and CDR2 YYDKDF (reference sequence). This CDR3 is built from 14 residues. Trimming shortened V by 0 bases and J by 7 bases, and 9 bases separated the two germline ends. The chain's CDR3 is CATSRDGAFGELFF. Here the CDR3 DNA reads TGTGCCACCAGCAGAGATGGAGCGTTCGGGGAGCTGTTTTTT.

The rearrangement joins TRBV27 to TRBJ1-2, with 7 bases fitting TRBD1. This CDR3 has 13 amino acids. Germline CDR1 reads MNHEY; CDR2 reads SMNVEV (reference sequence). The ends lost 9 bases at V and 5 bases at J; junction bases unmatched: 9. CDR3 loop: CASSGDRRYGYTF. The CDR3 DNA sequence: TGTGCCAGTTCAGGGGACAGACGATATGGCTACACCTTC.

This chain connects TRBV5-1 to TRBJ2-2; D not resolved. The V end lost 0 bases, the J end lost 1 base, and 10 bases lay between the germline ends. The CDR3 runs to 16 residues. CDR1 is SGHRS and CDR2 is YFSETQ in the germline V gene. Here the CDR3 reads CASSLAWALNTGELFF. In nucleotides, the CDR3 is TGCGCCAGCAGCTTGGCGTGGGCCCTGAACACCGGGGAGCTGTTTTTT.

The V gene is TRBV7-9, the J gene TRBJ2-1; D uncertain. Between the trimmed V and J ends, which lost 1 base and 3 bases, there was a span of 7 bases. The CDR3 runs 14 residues. Per germline, CDR1 SEHNR and CDR2 FQNEAQ (reference sequence). CDR3 nucleotides: TGTGCCAGCAGCTTAGTGGGCCGCTACAATGAGCAGTTCTTC. Its translation is CASSLVGRYNEQFF.

The CDR3 reads CASRPILQGRGSYEQYF. CDR3 bases: TGTGCCAGCAGGCCGATTTTACAGGGGCGCGGGTCCTACGAGCAGTACTTC. This chain uses TRBV2 with TRBJ2-7, with 7 bases matching TRBD1. The CDR3 length is 17 residues. The V segment lost 6 bases and the J segment 1 base; nucleotides outside the gene matches: 15. The germline V gene has CDR1 SNHLY and CDR2 FYNNEI.

The chain uses TRBV7-9 and TRBJ2-2; perhaps TRBD2 as D (5 bases). Germline loops: CDR1 SEHNR, CDR2 FQNEAQ (reference sequence). The length of the CDR3 is 14 residues. V was pared by 7 bases and J by 4 bases, with 13 bases between. The CDR3 protein is CASIVIEGTGELFF. CDR3 sequence (DNA): TGTGCCAGCATAGTGATAGAGGGCACCGGGGAGCTGTTTTTT.

This chain connects TRBV3-1 (or the pseudogene TRBV3-2) to TRBJ2-7; possible D gene TRBD2, 8 bases. Germline values: CDR1 LGHDT, CDR2 YNNKEL (reference sequence). Trimming stripped 4 bases from V and 5 bases from J, with 21 bases between. The CDR3 is 16 residues long. The CDR3 protein is CASSRIGGGRTNEQYF. Here the CDR3 DNA reads TGTGCCAGCAGCCGAATAGGGGGCGGGAGGACGAACGAGCAGTACTTC.

This rearrangement joins TRBV28 to TRBJ1-2, with 7 nucleotides matching TRBD1. V shed 7 bases, J shed 2 bases, and the junction held 13 bases outside the gene matches. Germline values: CDR1 MDHEN, CDR2 SYDVKM. CDR3 length: 16 residues. The CDR3 DNA reads TGTGCCAGCATCGAGGGGGCGGGGCAGGGAAACTATGGCTACACCTTC. Translated, it gives CASIEGAGQGNYGYTF.

The V and J genes are TRBV12-3 or TRBV12-4 and TRBJ2-3; D not resolved. Trimming left V 11 bases short and J 4 bases short, with 13 bases between. CDR3 length: 12 residues. The CDR3 DNA reads as TGTGCCGTTCCCCTAGGCCCAGATACGCAGTATTTT. Its protein is CAVPLGPDTQYF.

The chain uses TRBV30 and TRBJ1-3, with D maybe TRBD1 (5 bases). The V and J ends lost 1 base and 4 bases respectively, with 11 bases between them. This CDR3 spans 14 amino acids. Germline-derived CDR1 and CDR2 are GTSNPN and SVGIG (reference sequence). CDR3 sequence reads: CAWSGQGSGNTIYF. CDR3 nucleotide sequence: TGTGCCTGGAGTGGCCAGGGATCCGGAAACACCATATATTTT.